The 16 T cell receptor beta chains listed next were all sequenced from one sample in a study of cytomegalovirus exposure and HLA in healthy donors. The repertoire was sequenced with immunoSEQ multiplex PCR; TCRdb's copy has only in-frame clones and lacks some. The data hold approximately 99,000 clones, with approximately 85% observed a single time. The source material was PBMCs. The source is a woman younger than 35 in good health and CMV-seronegative.

The chain uses TRBV27 and TRBJ2-5; 7 bases align to TRBD2. The CDR3 has 14 amino acids. V lost 1 base, J lost 5 bases, and 4 bases stayed unmatched. Germline loops: CDR1 MNHEY, CDR2 SMNVEV (reference sequence). CDR3 residues: CASSLLTSSETQYF. The DNA for the CDR3 is TGTGCCAGCAGTTTATTGACTAGCAGTGAGACCCAGTACTTC.

The gene calls are TRBV4-1 and TRBJ2-7, with 7 bases fitting TRBD1. The CDR3 covers 16 residues. The germline V gene encodes CDR1 MGHRA and CDR2 YSYEKL. The V segment lost 6 bases and the J segment 3 bases; nucleotides outside the gene matches: 14. This CDR3 reads CASSPAQRGGNYEQYF. CDR3 nucleotide sequence: TGCGCCAGCAGTCCGGCACAAAGAGGGGGCAACTACGAGCAGTACTTC.

J is TRBJ1-5 and V is TRBV10-3; a possible D gene is TRBD1 (5 bases). The CDR3 is made up of 13 amino acids. Trimming removed 6 bases from V and 9 bases from J, with 15 bases in between. Per the germline V gene, CDR1 is ENHRY and CDR2 is SYGVKD. CDR3 in DNA: TGTGCCATCAGAGGGACGGGGGTTGGGCCCCAGCATTTT. It specifies CAIRGTGVGPQHF.

This chain connects TRBV29-1 to TRBJ2-1; D is possibly TRBD1 (6 bases). The germline CDR1 and CDR2 sequences are SQVTM and ANQGSEA. Trimming shortened V by 8 bases and J by 5 bases, and 13 bases separated the two germline ends. The CDR3 runs to 12 residues. The CDR3 here is CSTQGQNNEQFF. The CDR3 DNA follows: TGCAGCACCCAAGGACAGAACAATGAGCAGTTCTTC.

This chain connects TRBV28 to TRBJ1-6, with 8 bases matching TRBD1. CDR1 is MDHEN and CDR2 is SYDVKM in the germline V gene. V was clipped by 6 bases and J by 9 bases; unmatched bases: 7. There are 14 residues in the CDR3. The CDR3 region is CASSPGQGTSPLHF. CDR3 nucleotide sequence: TGTGCCAGCAGCCCCGGACAGGGAACTTCACCCCTCCACTTT.

Written as DNA, the CDR3 is TGTGCCAGCAGCTTAGGTACAGACTACGAGCAGTACTTC. Translation gives CASSLGTDYEQYF. The chain combines TRBV11-3 with TRBJ2-7, with D hard to call. V was shortened by 1 base and J by 3 bases, with 7 bases between the two germline ends. Germline values: CDR1 SGHNT, CDR2 YENEEA. The CDR3 totals 13 residues.

The V and J genes are TRBV30 and TRBJ1-4; TRBD1 is a possible D gene (6 bases). Deletions cut 3 bases from V and 4 bases from J, with 12 bases between. CDR3 length equals 14 residues. The germline CDR1 and CDR2 sequences are GTSNPN and SVGIG (reference sequence). The chain's CDR3 is CAWRRTDLNEKLFF. DNA for the CDR3: TGTGCCTGGAGAAGGACAGACCTTAATGAAAAACTGTTTTTT.

This clone was counted a single time. V and J are TRBV7-9 and TRBJ1-1, with 7 bases matching TRBD1. The CDR3 is 14 amino acids. Unmatched junction bases numbered 10, after V lost 6 bases and J lost 6 bases. From germline, CDR1 is SEHNR and CDR2 FQNEAQ (reference sequence). The CDR3 bases are TGTGCCAGCAGTACAACACAGGGGCACGCTGAAGCTTTCTTT. This sequence encodes CASSTTQGHAEAFF.

The chain has TRBV11-2 and TRBJ2-5, with TRBD1 matching over 10 bases. Per the germline V gene, CDR1 is SGHAT and CDR2 is FQNNGV. The CDR3 loop spans 17 amino acids. With V trimmed by 3 bases and J by 2 bases, 9 bases remained unmatched. The CDR3 DNA reads TGTGCCAGCAGCTTTGGGTCGCGGGACAGGGGTCAAGAGACCCAGTACTTC. Translating it yields CASSFGSRDRGQETQYF.

V usage is TRBV27 and J usage is TRBJ1-6; D unresolved. V was cut by 2 bases and J by 0 bases, with 5 bases left in between. Per germline, CDR1 MNHEY and CDR2 SMNVEV (reference sequence). This CDR3 comprises 15 residues. The CDR3 loop is CASSLASSYNSPLHF. The CDR3 region has the DNA TGTGCCAGCAGTTTAGCGAGCTCCTATAATTCACCCCTCCACTTT.

The chain has TRBV10-3 and TRBJ2-1, with D perhaps TRBD1 (5 bases). V was cut by 4 bases and J by 4 bases, with 11 bases left in between. CDR1 is ENHRY, CDR2 SYGVKD, per germline. This CDR3 has 14 residues. The CDR3 coding sequence is TGTGCCATCAGTGTCGACAGTACATACAATGAGCAGTTCTTC. It is translated as CAISVDSTYNEQFF.

This sequence joins TRBV7-9 and TRBJ2-3, with TRBD1 identical over 7 bases. V lost 3 bases to trimming and J lost 2 bases; unmatched junction nucleotides: 2. The CDR3 has 14 amino acids. Per the germline V gene, CDR1 is SEHNR and CDR2 is FQNEAQ (reference sequence). The CDR3 is CASSFRGYTDTQYF. The CDR3 DNA reads as TGTGCCAGCAGCTTCAGGGGGTACACAGATACGCAGTATTTT.

The J gene is TRBJ1-2, the V gene TRBV5-5; 8 bases map to TRBD1. The junction had 6 bases not matched to a gene; V was cut back by 1 base and J by 4 bases. The CDR3 runs to 15 residues. Germline V CDR1 and CDR2: SGHKS, YYEKEE (reference sequence). This CDR3 is CASSLRDRNLYGYTF. CDR3 DNA: TGTGCCAGCAGCTTGCGGGACAGGAACCTCTATGGCTACACCTTC.

The chain recombines TRBV9 with TRBJ2-1; 11 bases map to TRBD2. The germline V gene has CDR1 SGDLS and CDR2 YYNGEE. Germline trimming cut 0 bases from V and 4 bases from J; bases unmatched to any gene: 9. This CDR3 comprises 18 residues. CDR3 amino acids: CASSVVPTSSGGYNEQFF. Written as DNA, the CDR3 is TGTGCCAGCAGCGTAGTCCCGACTTCTAGCGGGGGGTACAATGAGCAGTTCTTC.

The chain has TRBV13 and TRBJ1-6; D is unclear. Germline CDR1 is PRHDT and CDR2 is FYEKMQ (reference sequence). The ends were cut back, 5 bases at V and 10 bases at J, with 12 bases in the middle. The CDR3 runs 13 residues. CDR3 sequence: CASSPGLVSPLHF. In nucleotides, the CDR3 is TGTGCCAGCAGCCCCGGTCTTGTATCACCCCTCCACTTT. Based on the CDR3 plus reference TRBV13 and TRBJ1-6, the full variable domain is AAGVIQSPRHLIKEKRETATLKCYPIPRHDTVYWYQQGPGQDPQFLISFYEKMQSDKGSIPDRFSAQQFSDYHSELNMSSLELGDSALYFCASSPGLVSPLHFGNGTRLTVT.

The chain employs TRBV29-1 and TRBJ2-3, with TRBD1 matching over 7 bases. The CDR3 length is 14 residues. The V gene's germline CDR1 is SQVTM and CDR2 ANQGSEA. Unmatched junction bases numbered 8, after V lost 7 bases and J lost 1 base. The CDR3 reads CSEKQGTGTDTQYF. CDR3 in DNA: TGCAGCGAGAAACAGGGGACCGGCACAGATACGCAGTATTTT.